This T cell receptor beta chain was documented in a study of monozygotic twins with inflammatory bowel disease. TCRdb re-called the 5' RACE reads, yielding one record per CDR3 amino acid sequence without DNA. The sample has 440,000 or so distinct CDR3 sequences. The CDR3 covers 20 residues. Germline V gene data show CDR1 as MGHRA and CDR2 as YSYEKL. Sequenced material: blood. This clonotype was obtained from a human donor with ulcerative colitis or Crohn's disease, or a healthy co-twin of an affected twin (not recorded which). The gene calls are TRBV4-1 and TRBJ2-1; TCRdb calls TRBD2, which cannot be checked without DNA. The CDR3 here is CASSQGSGTSGRALYNEQFF.